This T cell receptor beta chain was sequenced during a study of T cells generated in artificial thymic organoids (dated by TCRdb to 2017 to 2019). The study in broad terms: In some experiments, thymic T cells were further FACS-purified to deplete CD4 immature single positive or double positive precursors. The repertoire sequencing data shown were described as representative of three independent experiments. The TCR alpha and beta CDR3 repertoires of CD8 single positive T cells derived from in vitro artificial thymic organoids were compared with those of thymic and peripheral blood naive CD8 T cells. What the study reported, not specific to this receptor: Physiological TCR clonotype diversity, comparable to that of thymic and blood naive CD8 T cells, was observed in organoid-derived CD8 single positive T cells.

The germline V gene supplies CDR1 KGHDR and CDR2 SFDVKD. The V and J ends are trimmed by 2 bases and 0 bases, leaving 9 bases between them. Spanning cysteine to phenylalanine, the CDR3 consists of 16 amino acids. Only the CDR3 portion is preserved as DNA: 48 bases, with reading frame beginning at the first base. Separate semi-nested PCR amplifications were run for the TCRalpha and TCRbeta libraries, using Advantage 2 and reverse primers located in the TRAC or TRBC constant regions. The amount of total RNA going into first-strand cDNA synthesis ranged between 3.5 and 500 ng. TCR cDNA libraries were made by 5'-RACE with the SMARTer PCR cDNA Synthesis kit, using a poly-dT primer for first-strand synthesis. Sample-specific 5-nucleotide barcodes were carried by the semi-nested constant-region reverse primers, and the resulting products were cleaned using the Zymo DNA Clean and Concentrator-5 kit. Up to ten barcoded samples were pooled, ligated to Illumina adaptors and sequenced on an Illumina MiSeq as 2 x 150 bp paired-end reads. In the authors' own workflow: After demultiplexing, reads were aligned with BLAT to a custom library containing all human TRAV, TRAJ, TRBV, TRBD and TRBJ combinations from IMGT. The best BLAT hits were picked using pslCDnaFilter (-maxAligns=1, -ignoreIntrons), and custom Perl scripts were used to calculate clonotype frequencies. TCRdb cleaned the public reads at Q25 with fastp, built clones with MiXCR and kept in-frame beta chains. Each entry merges the rows of one CDR3 protein and shows their most common DNA and genes. None of the V and J calls come from the authors' own analysis; TCRdb made them. The sample records 8,000 or so distinct CDR3 sequences, 15% to 20% of which are singletons. 1.4% to 1.5% of the sample is taken by the ten largest.

Primary CD8+ T cells were enriched by magnetic beads using the Miltenyi CD8+ T cell Isolation Kit. Before RNA extraction, CD3+TCRalphabeta+CD8 single positive T cells from organoids and thymus were sorted by FACS. For each sample, total RNA was purified from about 40,000 to 200,000 sorted cells using the RNeasy Micro kit, and RNA quality was checked on an Agilent RNA 6000 Nano chip. To release thymocytes, the researchers dissected thymic fragments, broke them apart by pipetting, and passed the material through a 70 um strainer. Within its sample, this clonotype is medium-sized (0.01 to 0.1%). There is no known antigen for this receptor. No much larger clonotype is one base removed from it; base qualities were not supplied.

The receptor was isolated from a human donor who gave cord blood stem cells for thymic organoid culture, a cardiac surgery patient who gave postnatal thymus, or a blood donor (not recorded which). Recombination joined TRBV24-1 with TRBJ2-2; a tentative D match to TRBD2 spans 6 bases. Source material: naive CD8+ T cells from the thymus. The meaning of the sample's cell subset or site label: CD3+TCRalphabeta+CD8SP T cells; for blood, CD45RO-CCR7+ naive CD8+ T cells. The DNA reads TGTGCCACCAGTGATTGGACTATATCGAACACCGGGGAGCTGTTTTTT. It translates to CATSDWTISNTGELFF.